Listed below are T cell receptor beta chains from one sample, sequenced in a study of blood T cell repertoires in COVID-19. Generated by immunoSEQ multiplex PCR, the TCRdb table keeps only in-frame clones and is missing some. The data hold a few hundred thousand clones, with approximately 85% observed a single time. Sequenced: PBMCs or T cells enriched from blood (not recorded which). The receptors come from a man between 25 and 39 years old who had recovered from COVID-19. The CDR3 runs from the conserved cysteine through the conserved F or W. The D gene is left open where the match is weak. The size entry is marked missing in some rows and otherwise reads once, few, many or a size class.

d_gene: -
j_gene: TRBJ2-4
v_gene: TRBV5-6
abundance: -
CDR3aa: CASSLGHGKRAKNIQYF
CDR3nt: TGTGCCAGCAGCTTAGGGCACGGGAAGAGGGCCAAAAACATTCAGTACTTC

d_gene: TRBD1
j_gene: TRBJ2-2
v_gene: TRBV10-1
abundance: -
CDR3aa: CAANRGTGDTGELFF
CDR3nt: TGCGCCGCCAACCGGGGGACAGGGGACACCGGGGAGCTGTTTTTT

d_gene: TRBD1
j_gene: TRBJ1-2
v_gene: TRBV2
abundance: -
CDR3aa: CASSKSGQGLLGYTF
CDR3nt: TGTGCCAGCAGTAAAAGTGGACAGGGGTTGCTTGGCTACACCTTC

d_gene: TRBD1
j_gene: TRBJ2-5
v_gene: TRBV2
abundance: -
CDR3aa: CASSAPDRGQETQYF
CDR3nt: TGTGCCAGCAGTGCCCCTGACAGGGGGCAAGAGACCCAGTACTTC

d_gene: -
j_gene: TRBJ1-6
v_gene: TRBV6-2/TRBV6-3
abundance: few
CDR3aa: CASSLKNAPLHF
CDR3nt: TGTGCCAGCAGCCTCAAAAATGCACCCCTCCACTTT

d_gene: -
j_gene: TRBJ1-2
v_gene: TRBV19
abundance: -
CDR3aa: CASSISLLNYGYTF
CDR3nt: TGTGCCAGTAGTATTAGTCTTCTTAACTATGGCTACACCTTC

d_gene: TRBD1
j_gene: TRBJ1-1
v_gene: TRBV3-1/TRBV3-2
abundance: -
CDR3aa: CASSVQRTGGADSEAFF
CDR3nt: TGTGCCAGCAGCGTACAACGCACAGGGGGCGCCGATAGTGAAGCTTTCTTT

d_gene: -
j_gene: TRBJ2-4
v_gene: TRBV7-3
abundance: -
CDR3aa: CASSLWVGREYF
CDR3nt: TGTGCCAGCAGCTTATGGGTCGGTCGGGAGTACTTC

d_gene: -
j_gene: TRBJ1-6
v_gene: TRBV5-6
abundance: -
CDR3aa: CASSLLVPNSPLHF
CDR3nt: TGTGCCAGCAGCTTATTAGTACCTAATTCACCCCTCCACTTT

d_gene: -
j_gene: TRBJ2-7
v_gene: TRBV27
abundance: -
CDR3aa: CASSLEGGLYEQYF
CDR3nt: TGTGCCAGCAGTTTGGAGGGGGGGCTGTACGAGCAGTACTTC

d_gene: TRBD1
j_gene: TRBJ1-2
v_gene: TRBV4-3
abundance: -
CDR3aa: CASSQDRGGTGGLYGYTF
CDR3nt: TGCGCCAGCAGCCAAGATAGAGGCGGGACAGGGGGACTTTATGGCTACACCTTC

d_gene: TRBD1
j_gene: TRBJ2-5
v_gene: TRBV5-8
abundance: -
CDR3aa: CASRLRGLETQYF
CDR3nt: TGTGCCAGCAGACTCAGGGGGCTGGAGACCCAGTACTTC

d_gene: TRBD1
j_gene: TRBJ1-1
v_gene: TRBV6-2/TRBV6-3
abundance: -
CDR3aa: CASRPLGQGSGPTEAFF
CDR3nt: TGTGCCAGCAGACCTCTTGGACAGGGGTCTGGTCCCACTGAAGCTTTCTTT

d_gene: -
j_gene: TRBJ1-6
v_gene: TRBV6-1
abundance: -
CDR3aa: CASSEVHRRFYSPLHF
CDR3nt: TGTGCCAGCAGTGAAGTCCACAGACGATTTTATTCACCCCTCCACTTT

d_gene: TRBD1
j_gene: TRBJ1-2
v_gene: TRBV5-1
abundance: -
CDR3aa: CASTPTNNRGTYGYTF
CDR3nt: TGCGCCAGCACCCCTACGAATAACAGGGGGACCTATGGCTACACCTTC

d_gene: -
j_gene: TRBJ2-2
v_gene: TRBV3-1/TRBV3-2
abundance: -
CDR3aa: CASTPLRGNTGELFF
CDR3nt: TGTGCCAGCACCCCCCTTAGGGGAAACACCGGGGAGCTGTTTTTT

d_gene: TRBD1
j_gene: TRBJ1-4
v_gene: TRBV5-5
abundance: -
CDR3aa: CASSLGSGGDERLFF
CDR3nt: TGTGCCAGCAGCTTGGGTTCAGGGGGAGATGAAAGACTGTTTTTT

d_gene: -
j_gene: TRBJ1-2
v_gene: TRBV14
abundance: -
CDR3aa: CASSPGYGYTF
CDR3nt: TGTGCCAGCAGCCCAGGATATGGCTACACCTTC

d_gene: -
j_gene: TRBJ2-5
v_gene: TRBV12-3/TRBV12-4
abundance: -
CDR3aa: CATGGGLGETQYF
CDR3nt: TGTGCCACGGGGGGCGGACTGGGAGAGACCCAGTACTTC

d_gene: -
j_gene: TRBJ1-1
v_gene: TRBV6-5
abundance: -
CDR3aa: CASSSRSFNTEAFF
CDR3nt: TGTGCCAGCAGTTCACGGAGTTTCAACACTGAAGCTTTCTTT

d_gene: -
j_gene: TRBJ2-1
v_gene: TRBV5-6
abundance: -
CDR3aa: CASSLAGDNEQFF
CDR3nt: TGTGCCAGCAGCTTGGCGGGGGACAATGAGCAGTTCTTC

d_gene: -
j_gene: TRBJ1-5
v_gene: TRBV30
abundance: -
CDR3aa: CAWRPPGRQPQHF
CDR3nt: TGTGCCTGGAGGCCTCCAGGGAGGCAGCCCCAGCATTTT

d_gene: -
j_gene: TRBJ2-7
v_gene: TRBV4-3
abundance: -
CDR3aa: CASSQDLGYEQYF
CDR3nt: TGCGCCAGCAGCCAAGACCTCGGCTACGAGCAGTACTTC

d_gene: -
j_gene: TRBJ1-6
v_gene: TRBV5-4
abundance: few
CDR3aa: CASSALAGLINSPLHF
CDR3nt: TGTGCCAGCAGCGCCCTGGCGGGACTCATTAATTCACCCCTCCACTTT

d_gene: -
j_gene: TRBJ2-7
v_gene: TRBV5-5
abundance: once
CDR3aa: CASSLARVEQYF
CDR3nt: TGTGCCAGCAGCTTGGCCCGCGTCGAGCAGTACTTC

d_gene: -
j_gene: TRBJ2-7
v_gene: TRBV20-1
abundance: -
CDR3aa: CSVSRLNEQYF
CDR3nt: TGCAGCGTTTCGCGTTTAAACGAGCAGTACTTC

d_gene: TRBD1
j_gene: TRBJ2-1
v_gene: TRBV15
abundance: -
CDR3aa: CATSRIRQGNNEQFF
CDR3nt: TGTGCCACCAGCAGAATTAGACAGGGGAACAATGAGCAGTTCTTC

d_gene: TRBD1
j_gene: TRBJ2-2
v_gene: TRBV7-2
abundance: few
CDR3aa: CASSSGTGNTGELFF
CDR3nt: TGTGCCAGCAGCTCCGGGACAGGGAACACCGGGGAGCTGTTTTTT

d_gene: -
j_gene: TRBJ1-2
v_gene: TRBV5-4
abundance: -
CDR3aa: CASSLSGTNYGYTF
CDR3nt: TGTGCCAGCAGCTTGTCCGGGACTAACTATGGCTACACCTTC

d_gene: -
j_gene: TRBJ1-5
v_gene: TRBV4-1
abundance: -
CDR3aa: CASSQDGGIGNQPQHF
CDR3nt: TGCGCCAGCAGCCAAGACGGGGGAATTGGCAATCAGCCCCAGCATTTT

d_gene: TRBD1
j_gene: TRBJ2-7
v_gene: TRBV18
abundance: -
CDR3aa: CASSPPNRTGKYEQYF
CDR3nt: TGTGCCAGCTCACCACCTAATCGGACAGGGAAGTACGAGCAGTACTTC

d_gene: -
j_gene: TRBJ2-5
v_gene: TRBV2
abundance: -
CDR3aa: CASSAVRGPQETQYF
CDR3nt: TGTGCCAGCAGTGCCGTTAGGGGCCCACAAGAGACCCAGTACTTC

d_gene: TRBD1
j_gene: TRBJ1-6
v_gene: TRBV14
abundance: -
CDR3aa: CASSQTRTGSSSPLHF
CDR3nt: TGTGCCAGCAGCCAGACCCGGACAGGGTCCTCTTCACCCCTCCACTTT

d_gene: -
j_gene: TRBJ2-7
v_gene: TRBV11-3
abundance: -
CDR3aa: CASSLESGEQYF
CDR3nt: TGTGCCAGCAGCTTAGAGTCAGGGGAGCAGTACTTC

d_gene: -
j_gene: TRBJ2-7
v_gene: TRBV7-2
abundance: -
CDR3aa: CASSYGTQNYEQYF
CDR3nt: TGTGCCAGCAGCTACGGGACACAAAATTACGAGCAGTACTTC

d_gene: -
j_gene: TRBJ2-1
v_gene: TRBV7-9
abundance: -
CDR3aa: CASITLGPRVEFF
CDR3nt: TGTGCCAGCATCACTTTGGGCCCTCGCGTAGAGTTCTTC

d_gene: TRBD1
j_gene: TRBJ1-1
v_gene: TRBV10-3
abundance: once
CDR3aa: CAISEWYRGLGNTEAFF
CDR3nt: TGTGCCATCAGTGAGTGGTACAGGGGGTTGGGGAACACTGAAGCTTTCTTT

d_gene: -
j_gene: TRBJ1-3
v_gene: TRBV4-1
abundance: -
CDR3aa: CASSQDAGEGGNTIYF
CDR3nt: TGCGCCAGCAGCCAAGACGCGGGGGAGGGTGGAAACACCATATATTTT

d_gene: -
j_gene: TRBJ2-1
v_gene: TRBV20-1
abundance: -
CDR3aa: CSASNGLEVHNEQFF
CDR3nt: TGCAGTGCTAGTAACGGTCTCGAGGTCCACAATGAGCAGTTCTTC

d_gene: TRBD2
j_gene: TRBJ2-1
v_gene: TRBV15
abundance: -
CDR3aa: CATRTSPSGVNNEQFF
CDR3nt: TGTGCCACCAGAACCTCCCCTAGCGGAGTTAACAATGAGCAGTTCTTC

d_gene: TRBD1
j_gene: TRBJ1-1
v_gene: TRBV18
abundance: -
CDR3aa: CASSLGTGNVAFF
CDR3nt: TGTGCCAGCTCACTCGGGACAGGTAATGTGGCTTTCTTT

d_gene: -
j_gene: TRBJ1-5
v_gene: TRBV15
abundance: -
CDR3aa: CATSRDLSNQPQHF
CDR3nt: TGTGCCACCAGCAGAGATCTTAGCAATCAGCCCCAGCATTTT

d_gene: -
j_gene: TRBJ1-6
v_gene: TRBV5-6
abundance: -
CDR3aa: CASSLVAGWDSPLHF
CDR3nt: TGTGCCAGCAGCTTGGTGGCAGGGTGGGATTCACCCCTCCACTTT

d_gene: TRBD1
j_gene: TRBJ2-1
v_gene: TRBV3-1/TRBV3-2
abundance: -
CDR3aa: CASSQRKDRGKSSYNEQFF
CDR3nt: TGTGCCAGCAGCCAAAGGAAGGACAGGGGAAAGAGCTCCTACAATGAGCAGTTCTTC

d_gene: TRBD1
j_gene: TRBJ1-4
v_gene: TRBV5-6
abundance: -
CDR3aa: CASSWDRGSGEKLFF
CDR3nt: TGTGCCAGCAGCTGGGACAGGGGGAGTGGTGAAAAACTGTTTTTT

d_gene: TRBD1
j_gene: TRBJ1-6
v_gene: TRBV6-5
abundance: -
CDR3aa: CASTGQHSPLHF
CDR3nt: TGTGCCAGCACGGGACAGCATTCACCCCTCCACTTT

d_gene: TRBD1
j_gene: TRBJ1-2
v_gene: TRBV9
abundance: once
CDR3aa: CASSPRTGDGYTF
CDR3nt: TGTGCCAGCAGCCCGCGGACAGGGGATGGCTACACCTTC

d_gene: -
j_gene: TRBJ1-6
v_gene: TRBV6-1
abundance: -
CDR3aa: CASSELNSPLHF
CDR3nt: TGTGCCAGCAGTGAATTAAATTCACCCCTCCACTTT